This T cell receptor beta chain is drawn from a study of T cells in tuberculosis. Study as a whole: PBMC were archived before or within 7 days of starting treatment. Overall study results and limits: Smaller alpha distances in active tuberculosis partly reflected shorter CDR3-alpha lengths.

The repertoire was sequenced with immunoSEQ multiplex PCR; TCRdb's copy has only in-frame clones and lacks some. The data contain tens of thousands of clones, 92% of them singletons. Worth noting for this clone: The antigen is unknown.

Time point specified: new active TB diagnosis, blood taken before or within 7 days of starting treatment. Each donor contributed about 100,000 T cells on average, unsorted. Germline loops: CDR1 SGHVS, CDR2 FQNEAQ. The CDR3 covers 13 residues. The ends were cut back, 5 bases at V and 2 bases at J, with 7 bases in the middle. The V gene is TRBV7-8, the J gene TRBJ1-5; no definite D call. The receptor was derived from an adult with tuberculosis. Some clones in this sample may be carry-over from other donors' samples. This specimen consisted of PBMCs, obtained at tuberculosis diagnosis. DNA for the CDR3: TGTGCCAGCAGCCGATCGGGCAATCAGCCCCAGCATTTT. The encoded protein is CASSRSGNQPQHF.